Following are 25 T cell receptor beta chains from one sample sequenced in a study of cytotoxic CD8 clonotypes in ibrutinib-treated CLL. TCRdb's table, derived via immunoSEQ multiplex PCR, lists solely in-frame clones and lacks some. The table has approximately 150,000 clones, 84% seen once. The sample consisted of PBMCs, taken after 24 months of ibrutinib treatment. These receptors were obtained from a human donor with chronic lymphocytic leukemia.

Comments on this clone: Within the sample, other DNA sequences also encode this same CDR3. This rearrangement joins TRBV6-5 to TRBJ2-3; 7 bases map to TRBD2. With V trimmed by 5 bases and J by 8 bases, 7 bases remained unmatched. Germline values: CDR1 MNHEY, CDR2 SVGAGI. CDR3 length equals 13 residues. CDR3 sequence: CASSQKLASTQYF. The CDR3 bases are TGTGCCAGCAGTCAAAAACTAGCGAGTACGCAGTATTTT.

CDR3 bases: TGTGCCAGTAGGGACAGGGAAGCCCACTACGAGCAGTACTTC. Encoded protein: CASRDREAHYEQYF. The chain employs TRBV19 and TRBJ2-7; 8 bases align to TRBD1. The V gene's germline CDR1 is LNHDA and CDR2 SQIVND (reference sequence). The ends lost 6 bases at V and 3 bases at J; junction bases unmatched: 7. CDR3 length: 14 residues. Looking up the rest from reference TRBV19 and TRBJ2-7 gives the full variable domain: DGGITQSPKYLFRKEGQNVTLSCEQNLNHDAMYWYRQDPGQGLRLIYYSQIVNDFQKGDIAEGYSVSREKKESFPLTVTSAQKNPTAFYLCASRDREAHYEQYFGPGTRLTVT.

The rearrangement joins TRBV5-1 to TRBJ1-3; the match to TRBD1 covers 7 bases. The length of the CDR3 is 14 residues. Germline values: CDR1 SGHRS, CDR2 YFSETQ. Losses at the gene ends were 4 bases for V and 4 bases for J; bases not matched to a gene: 5. CDR3 nucleotides: TGCGCCAGCAGCGAGGGGGCAGGAGGAAACACCATATATTTT. Translation: CASSEGAGGNTIYF.

This sequence joins TRBV14 and TRBJ1-1; tentative D call: TRBD1 (5 bases). This CDR3 has 17 residues. V was shortened by 3 bases and J by 1 base, with 18 bases between the two germline ends. CDR1 is SGHDN, CDR2 FVKESK, per germline. The CDR3, as DNA: TGTGCCAGCAGCCATGAACCGGGACTTTTAAAGAACACTGAAGCTTTCTTT. It translates to CASSHEPGLLKNTEAFF.

The chain combines TRBV5-1 with TRBJ1-3, with D maybe TRBD1 (5 bases). Trimming removed 0 bases from V and 4 bases from J, with 8 bases in between. This CDR3 is built from 14 residues. The germline V gene has CDR1 SGHRS and CDR2 YFSETQ. In DNA form, the CDR3 reads TGCGCCAGCAGCTTGGGACAGTCAGGAAACACCATATATTTT. It yields the protein CASSLGQSGNTIYF.

The chain is built from TRBV18 and TRBJ2-7; D not certain. V gave up 5 bases and J gave up 0 bases, with 2 bases separating them. The CDR3 loop spans 11 amino acids. From germline, CDR1 is KGHSH and CDR2 LQKENI. Here the CDR3 reads CASSFSYEQYF. The CDR3, as DNA: TGTGCCAGCTCATTCTCCTACGAGCAGTACTTC. The full variable domain, in which reference TRBV18 and TRBJ2-7 provide the parts outside the CDR3, is NAGVMQNPRHLVRRRGQEARLRCSPMKGHSHVYWYRQLPEEGLKFMVYLQKENIIDESGMPKERFSAEFPKEGPSILRIQQVVRGDSAAYFCASSFSYEQYFGPGTRLTVT.

CDR3 nucleotide sequence: TGTGCCAGCAGTTTAAATCACGAGCAGTACTTC. It specifies CASSLNHEQYF. This chain joins TRBV27 and TRBJ2-7; D is undetermined. The CDR3 runs 11 residues. V was trimmed by 2 bases and J by 5 bases, leaving 4 bases between them. In germline, CDR1 is MNHEY, CDR2 SMNVEV (reference sequence).

The rearrangement links TRBV5-1 to TRBJ1-1, with 8 bases matching TRBD1. Trimming took 2 bases from V and 0 from J; bases not matched to a gene: 3. Germline CDR1 reads SGHRS; CDR2 reads YFSETQ. This CDR3 has 15 amino acids. CDR3 loop: CASSLGTGLNTEAFF. CDR3 nucleotide sequence: TGCGCCAGCAGCTTAGGGACAGGCCTGAACACTGAAGCTTTCTTT.

This clone was recorded a few times. The CDR3 DNA is TGTGCCATCGCCGCTCGCAATGAGCAGTTCTTC. It is translated as CAIAARNEQFF. The chain has TRBV10-3 and TRBJ2-1; D gene unclear. This CDR3 is built from 11 residues. Germline V CDR1 and CDR2: ENHRY, SYGVKD. Trimming removed 8 bases from V and 6 bases from J, with 8 bases in between.

This chain connects TRBV19 to TRBJ1-5; 8 nucleotides match TRBD1. V gave up 5 bases and J gave up 7 bases; unmatched junction bases: 16. This CDR3 has 17 residues. Germline assignment: CDR1 LNHDA and CDR2 SQIVND (reference sequence). The CDR3 loop reads CASSPSQGAFLGQPQHF. CDR3 DNA: TGTGCCAGTAGTCCCTCCCAGGGGGCCTTCTTGGGCCAGCCCCAGCATTTT.

V usage is TRBV7-6 and J usage is TRBJ1-1; perhaps TRBD1 as D (5 bases). This CDR3 spans 17 amino acids. Trimming cost V 1 base and J 2 bases, with 17 bases left between them. From germline, CDR1 is SGHVS and CDR2 FNYEAQ. CDR3 sequence (DNA): TGTGCCAGCAGCTTAGGGATTCCGGGACGGCGAAACACTGAAGCTTTCTTT. This codes for CASSLGIPGRRNTEAFF.

The rearrangement uses TRBV5-1 and TRBJ2-2; D uncertain. The length of the CDR3 is 12 residues. V dropped 0 bases and J dropped 6 bases, with 3 bases sitting between them. CDR1 is SGHRS and CDR2 is YFSETQ in the germline V gene. CDR3 in amino acids: CASSLGSGELFF. The CDR3 nucleotides read TGCGCCAGCAGCTTGGGGTCCGGGGAGCTGTTTTTT.

V usage is TRBV5-1 and J usage is TRBJ2-3; 7 positions agree with TRBD2. J gave up 2 bases and V 4 bases, and 7 bases lay outside the gene matches. Per the germline V gene, CDR1 is SGHRS and CDR2 is YFSETQ. This CDR3 region has 15 residues. CDR3 DNA sequence: TGCGCCAGCAGCAGGATCGGGGGGAACACAGATACGCAGTATTTT. Amino acids: CASSRIGGNTDTQYF.

This clone was counted a single time. The V call is TRBV7-9, the J call TRBJ1-1; possibly TRBD1 for D (6 bases). Germline CDR1 and CDR2: SEHNR and FQNEAQ (reference sequence). The CDR3 length is 13 residues. V was trimmed by 5 bases and J by 10 bases, leaving 17 bases between them. CDR3 protein: CASSIESGTTAFF. The CDR3 DNA reads TGTGCCAGCAGCATTGAATCCGGGACAACAGCTTTCTTT.

J is TRBJ2-7 and V is TRBV5-5; 9 nucleotides match TRBD1. V trimming: 2 bases; J trimming: 3 bases; junction bases outside the gene matches: 6. Germline CDR1 is SGHKS and CDR2 is YYEKEE (reference sequence). The CDR3 runs 15 residues. DNA for the CDR3: TGTGCCAGCAGCTTCCAAACGGGACAGGGCTACGAGCAGTACTTC. Its protein is CASSFQTGQGYEQYF.

The rearrangement links TRBV25-1 to TRBJ2-1; 8 positions match TRBD1. The V gene's germline CDR1 is MGHDK and CDR2 SYGVNS. The CDR3 totals 13 residues. V lost 6 bases, J lost 7 bases, and 5 bases stayed unmatched. The CDR3 is CASRAGGWNEQFF. Written as DNA, the CDR3 is TGTGCCAGCAGGGCAGGGGGCTGGAATGAGCAGTTCTTC.

V and J are TRBV28 and TRBJ1-2; tentatively, D is TRBD1 (5 bases). Germline CDR1 reads MDHEN; CDR2 reads SYDVKM. The CDR3 is 15 residues long. Deletions cut 7 bases from V and 2 bases from J, with 17 bases between. CDR3 DNA sequence: TGTGCCAGCATTAGTGGTTTGGGACGGAACTATGGCTACACCTTC. Residues: CASISGLGRNYGYTF.

With regard to this clone: The junction and the germline gene differ at one end; a read error may be behind it. V usage is TRBV28 and J usage is TRBJ2-7, with 13 bases that match TRBD2. The CDR3 is 14 residues long. CDR1 and CDR2 from the germline V gene are MDHEN and SYDVKM. The CDR3 loop is CASSLTSRTSGRTF. CDR3 nucleotide sequence: TGTGCCAGCAGTTTAACTTCTAGGACTAGCGGGAGAACCTTC. Looking up the rest from reference TRBV28 and TRBJ2-7 gives the full variable domain: DVKVTQSSRYLVKRTGEKVFLECVQDMDHENMFWYRQDPGLGLRLIYFSYDVKMKEKGDIPEGYSVSREKKERFSLILESASTNQTSMYLCASSLTSRTSGRTFGPGTRLTVT.

The CDR3 region is CASSQDSFPNIQYF. CDR3 sequence (DNA): TGCGCCAGCAGCCAAGACAGCTTCCCAAACATTCAGTACTTC. The rearrangement joins TRBV4-3 to TRBJ2-4; D is undetermined. Germline CDR1 and CDR2: LGHNA and YSLEER. The CDR3 spans 14 residues. V lost 0 bases to trimming and J lost 6 bases, with 9 bases between them.

This chain connects TRBV6-5 to TRBJ2-3, with 11 bases that match TRBD2. The CDR3 is 15 residues long. With V trimmed by 7 bases and J by 2 bases, 5 bases remained unmatched. The germline V gene has CDR1 MNHEY and CDR2 SVGAGI. The CDR3 DNA sequence: TGTGCCAGCACTCTGACTAGCGGGGACACAGATACGCAGTATTTT. Amino acids: CASTLTSGDTDTQYF.

The genes are TRBV6-1 and TRBJ1-2, with TRBD1 matching over 9 bases. The germline V gene encodes CDR1 MNHNS and CDR2 SASEGT. This CDR3 has 17 residues. The ends lost 6 bases at V and 4 bases at J; junction bases unmatched: 15. CDR3 in DNA: TGTGCCAGCAGCGAAATCAGGACAGGGGCTGGGGGCTATGGCTACACCTTC. Translating gives CASSEIRTGAGGYGYTF.

The rearrangement joins TRBV2 to TRBJ2-7, with D uncertain. CDR1 is SNHLY and CDR2 is FYNNEI in the germline V gene. The CDR3 has 12 amino acids. Deletions cut 7 bases from V and 5 bases from J, with 12 bases between. The CDR3 coding sequence is TGTGCCAGCAACCAGGCCTCTAACGAGCAGTACTTC. Its translation: CASNQASNEQYF.

The rearrangement links TRBV7-3 to TRBJ2-1; D might be TRBD2 (5 bases). The CDR3 covers 16 residues. The V end lost 1 base, the J end lost 1 base, and 11 bases lay between the germline ends. CDR1 and CDR2 from the germline V gene are SGHTA and FQGTGA. The CDR3 reads CASSLRSGGSYNEQFF. The DNA for the CDR3 is TGTGCCAGCAGCTTAAGGTCTGGCGGGTCCTACAATGAGCAGTTCTTC.

The chain joins TRBV14 to TRBJ1-4; the match to TRBD1 covers 7 bases. V shed 3 bases and J 7 bases; nucleotides not matched to a gene: 11. This CDR3 spans 16 amino acids. Germline V lookup: CDR1 SGHDN, CDR2 FVKESK. CDR3 region: CASSHPGQPIFEKLFF. For the CDR3, the DNA is TGTGCCAGCAGCCACCCGGGACAGCCTATTTTTGAAAAACTGTTTTTT.

This clone came up a few times. The V gene is TRBV11-2, the J gene TRBJ2-1; D is uncertain. This CDR3 region has 14 residues. Trimming cost V 2 bases and J 4 bases, with 9 bases left between them. Germline V gene lookup returns CDR1 SGHAT and CDR2 FQNNGV. The chain's CDR3 is CASSLTEKYNEQFF. As DNA, the CDR3 is TGTGCCAGCAGCTTAACCGAGAAGTACAATGAGCAGTTCTTC.